Presented here are 7 T cell receptor beta chains from one specimen sequenced in a study of T cell repertoires in cytomegalovirus infection. These receptors lack a known antigen. TCRdb recomputed calls from the reads with MiXCR, one row per CDR3 protein. The profile covers about 480,000 distinct CDR3 sequences, with about 33% appearing a single time and about 17% taken by the ten largest. Sample: cultured PBMCs, taken from culture after CMV antigen stimulation. These receptors were taken from a human donor in good health (CMV status not recorded). Some clones in this sample may be carry-over from other donors' samples.

Only a few counts were recorded for this clonotype. The chain uses TRBV6-1 and TRBJ1-1; a weak D match, TRBD1 (6 bases). Per germline, CDR1 MNHNS and CDR2 SASEGT. The V gene lost 9 bases and the J gene lost 1 base, with 21 bases spanning the gap. The CDR3 runs 16 residues. The CDR3 DNA is TGTGCCAGTTTCCTATCCCAGCGGGGGGCGAACACTGAAGCTTTCTTT. Protein: CASFLSQRGANTEAFF.

This clonotype was seen a few times. The chain joins TRBV7-2 to TRBJ2-3; 8 positions agree with TRBD2. J lost 6 bases, V lost 3 bases, and 5 bases had no gene match. Germline lookup yields CDR1 SGHTA and CDR2 FQGNSA. The CDR3 covers 14 residues. CDR3 DNA sequence: TGTGCCAGCAGCTTCAGACTAGCGCCGGATACGCAGTATTTT. Translated, it gives CASSFRLAPDTQYF. Drawing the rest from reference TRBV7-2 and TRBJ2-3, the complete variable domain is GAGVSQSPSNKVTEKGKDVELRCDPISGHTALYWYRQSLGQGLEFLIYFQGNSAPDKSGLPSDRFSAERTGGSVSTLTIQRTQQEDSAVYLCASSFRLAPDTQYFGPGTRLTVL.

The V and J genes are TRBV29-1 and TRBJ1-4; a weak D match, TRBD1 (5 bases). This CDR3 is built from 13 residues. The V gene's germline CDR1 is SQVTM and CDR2 ANQGSEA. V was cut by 7 bases and J by 8 bases, with 17 bases left in between. DNA for the CDR3: TGCAGCGGGAGATGGAGAGGGGAGGAAAAACTGTTTTTT. Translation gives CSGRWRGEEKLFF.

CDR3 coding DNA: TGCAGCGCTATATCGGACAGGGGCTACGAGCAGTACTTC. Translated: CSAISDRGYEQYF. The chain links TRBV29-1 to TRBJ2-7, with 9 bases identical to TRBD1. CDR1 and CDR2 from the germline V gene are SQVTM and ANQGSEA. The CDR3 loop spans 13 amino acids. V was pared by 7 bases and J by 3 bases, with 7 bases of the junction left unmatched.

This clonotype was recorded a few times. V usage is TRBV4-1 and J usage is TRBJ1-2; D is uncertain. Per germline, CDR1 MGHRA and CDR2 YSYEKL. The CDR3 sequence is 12 residues long. Deletions cut 6 bases from V and 8 bases from J, with 13 bases between. In DNA form, the CDR3 reads TGCGCCAGCAGGACGGACTGGGGAGGCTACACCTTC. Encoded protein: CASRTDWGGYTF.

V and J are TRBV4-1 and TRBJ2-2; 7 positions match TRBD1. The CDR3 is 14 residues long. Germline assignment: CDR1 MGHRA and CDR2 YSYEKL. Germline trimming cut 5 bases from V and 1 base from J; bases unmatched to any gene: 1. CDR3: CASSWDRNTGELFF. CDR3 bases: TGCGCCAGCAGCTGGGACAGGAACACCGGGGAGCTGTTTTTT.

This clonotype was recorded only once. This chain connects TRBV7-3 to TRBJ2-5, with 9 bases that match TRBD1. The CDR3 has 12 residues. V lost 2 bases to trimming and J lost 11 bases; unmatched junction nucleotides: 3. Germline-derived CDR1 and CDR2 are SGHTA and FQGTGA. The CDR3 loop reads CASSLGGTGQYF. The CDR3 nucleotides read TGTGCCAGCAGCTTAGGGGGGACAGGGCAGTACTTC.